The 32 T cell receptor beta chains in this list originate from one sample, sequenced in a study of shared clonotypes between healthy human individuals. Repertoires were generated with immunoSEQ multiplex PCR, while TCRdb's copy carries only in-frame clones and drops some. The sample comprises around 510,000 clones, just over 75% of which are singletons, and about 11% rests with the top ten. The sample comprised PBMCs. These receptors all come from a woman in her forties in good health. Some clones in this sample may be carry-over from other donors' samples.

This chain connects TRBV25-1 to TRBJ2-1; D uncertain. The V and J ends lost 5 bases and 5 bases respectively, with 13 bases between them. This CDR3 has 14 residues. Per germline, CDR1 MGHDK and CDR2 SYGVNS. The CDR3 is CASSFRVLNNEQFF. The CDR3 coding sequence is TGTGCCAGCAGTTTTCGGGTTCTGAACAATGAGCAGTTCTTC.

In this sample, this clone turned up once. The rearrangement uses TRBV18 and TRBJ1-4, with 7 bases aligning to TRBD1. V lost 2 bases and J lost 5; bases outside the gene matches: 11. The germline CDR1 and CDR2 sequences are KGHSH and LQKENI. The CDR3 loop spans 17 amino acids. The CDR3 here is CASSPSRPDRVNEKLFF. The CDR3 coding sequence is TGTGCCAGCTCACCATCACGGCCAGACAGGGTCAATGAAAAACTGTTTTTT. The whole variable domain, filled in from reference TRBV18 and TRBJ1-4, reads NAGVMQNPRHLVRRRGQEARLRCSPMKGHSHVYWYRQLPEEGLKFMVYLQKENIIDESGMPKERFSAEFPKEGPSILRIQQVVRGDSAAYFCASSPSRPDRVNEKLFFGSGTQLSVL.

The genes are TRBV25-1 and TRBJ1-5, with D unclear. The length of the CDR3 is 14 residues. Germline V gene lookup returns CDR1 MGHDK and CDR2 SYGVNS. Trimming took off 0 bases at V and 5 bases at J, with 8 bases between the two ends. CDR3 region: CASSEYGGHQPQHF. DNA of the CDR3: TGTGCCAGCAGTGAATATGGAGGGCATCAGCCCCAGCATTTT.

The J gene is TRBJ2-2, the V gene TRBV7-9, with 12 bases aligning to TRBD2. J lost 2 bases, V lost 4 bases, and 2 bases had no gene match. This CDR3 is built from 16 residues. Germline loops: CDR1 SEHNR, CDR2 FQNEAQ (reference sequence). CDR3 sequence reads: CASSSLAGGNTGELFF. The CDR3, as DNA: TGTGCCAGCAGCTCACTAGCGGGAGGTAACACCGGGGAGCTGTTTTTT.

This clone was recorded once. The J gene is TRBJ2-3, the V gene TRBV11-2, with 7 bases matching TRBD1. The CDR3 sequence is 17 residues long. V trimming: 3 bases; J trimming: 2 bases; junction bases outside the gene matches: 11. Germline CDR1 and CDR2: SGHAT and FQNNGV. In DNA form, the CDR3 reads TGTGCCAGCAGCTTCATGGCGGACAGGCTAGTCACAGATACGCAGTATTTT. Protein sequence: CASSFMADRLVTDTQYF.

In this sample, this clone turned up a few times. The V gene is TRBV13, the J gene TRBJ2-2; TRBD1 agrees at 8 bases. Trimming at V came to 4 bases and at J to 4 bases, leaving 5 bases not matched to a gene. CDR1 and CDR2 (germline): PRHDT, FYEKMQ (reference sequence). The CDR3 is 15 amino acids. CDR3 in amino acids: CASSSGGGGTGELFF. The CDR3, as DNA: TGTGCCAGCAGCTCAGGGGGCGGTGGCACCGGGGAGCTGTTTTTT.

Concerning this clone itself: An end of the junction differs from the germline gene, which may be a read error. The V gene is TRBV10-3, the J gene TRBJ2-3, with TRBD2 identical over 7 bases. CDR3 length: 13 residues. Germline V gives CDR1 ENHRY, CDR2 SYGVKD. The CDR3 DNA is TGTGCCTCTACTAGCGTTAGCACAGATACGCGGTATTTT. It codes for CASTSVSTDTRYF.

This rearrangement joins TRBV2 to TRBJ1-1; D not certain. Deletions cut 3 bases from V and 1 base from J, with 12 bases between. The CDR3 runs 15 residues. Germline V CDR1 and CDR2: SNHLY, FYNNEI. CDR3 residues: CASSEWSPENTEAFF. In DNA, the CDR3 is TGTGCCAGCAGTGAGTGGTCTCCGGAGAACACTGAAGCTTTCTTT.

A single count supports this clone. This sequence may be a read error, since a much larger clone differs from it by one base. This specimen includes other DNA sequences encoding the same CDR3. The V gene is TRBV6-5, the J gene TRBJ2-5, with D uncertain. The CDR3 length is 12 residues. The V gene's germline CDR1 is MNHEY and CDR2 SVGAGI. The CDR3 region has the DNA TGTGCCAGCGGAAATTACCAGGAGACCCAGTACTTC. This codes for CASGNYQETQYF.

This chain connects TRBV27 to TRBJ2-3; 9 nucleotides match TRBD2. This CDR3 is 16 amino acids long. CDR1 and CDR2 (germline): MNHEY, SMNVEV (reference sequence). Trimming cost V 5 bases and J 5 bases; bases outside gene matches: 11. This CDR3 is CASSKTSGTRGDTQYF. CDR3 nucleotides: TGTGCCAGCAGTAAGACTAGCGGAACCCGTGGAGATACGCAGTATTTT.

V is TRBV5-6 and J is TRBJ1-4, with D perhaps matching TRBD1 (5 bases). Germline V gene data show CDR1 as SGHDT and CDR2 as YYEEEE. Trimming took 0 bases from V and 8 from J, leaving 11 bases between them. This CDR3 has 14 residues. The CDR3 protein is CASSLGRVGEKLFF. Written as DNA, the CDR3 is TGTGCCAGCAGCTTGGGCAGGGTGGGGGAAAAACTGTTTTTT.

V usage is TRBV18 and J usage is TRBJ1-3; the match to TRBD1 covers 10 bases. From germline, CDR1 is KGHSH and CDR2 LQKENI. V lost 1 base and J lost 7; bases outside the gene matches: 7. CDR3 length: 16 residues. CDR3 sequence: CASSPRFSGQGNTIYF. The CDR3, as DNA: TGTGCCAGCTCACCACGGTTTTCGGGACAGGGGAACACCATATATTTT.

CDR3 nucleotide sequence: TGTGCCAGCAGTATCTCCGGGCCCACCTACGAGCAGTACTTC. This gives the protein CASSISGPTYEQYF. The chain combines TRBV28 with TRBJ2-7, with D unclear. This CDR3 is 14 amino acids long. V lost 5 bases to trimming and J lost 2 bases, with 13 bases between them. Germline V CDR1 and CDR2: MDHEN, SYDVKM.

The rearrangement uses TRBV2 and TRBJ2-2; D is undetermined. V lost 9 bases, J lost 3 bases, and 5 bases lay in between. CDR1 is SNHLY and CDR2 is FYNNEI in the germline V gene. This CDR3 spans 11 amino acids. The CDR3 spells CASMYTGELFF. CDR3 bases: TGTGCCAGTATGTACACCGGGGAGCTGTTTTTT.

About this clone: One end of the junction is discordant with germline, which a read error may explain. The rearrangement joins TRBV7-9 to TRBJ2-5; TRBD1 matches 10 bases. The CDR3 contains 14 residues. Germline CDR1 and CDR2: SEHNR and FQNEAQ (reference sequence). This CDR3 is CAGSLRDRGETQYF. CDR3 sequence (DNA): TGTGCCGGCAGCCTCCGGGACAGGGGAGAGACCCAGTACTTC.

This clone occurred once. The rearrangement uses TRBV18 and TRBJ2-1, with D tentatively TRBD1 (6 bases). The ends were cut back, 2 bases at V and 5 bases at J, with 7 bases in the middle. Germline CDR1 reads KGHSH; CDR2 reads LQKENI. The CDR3 has 13 residues. As DNA, the CDR3 is TGTGCCAGCTCACCAAGACAGGACAATGAGCAGTTCTTC. It translates to CASSPRQDNEQFF.

The rearrangement links TRBV28 to TRBJ2-3; possible D gene TRBD2, 6 bases. The germline V gene encodes CDR1 MDHEN and CDR2 SYDVKM. V lost 6 bases and J lost 2, with 12 bases in between. CDR3 length: 14 residues. The CDR3 reads CASREGPATDTQYF. CDR3 nucleotide sequence: TGTGCCAGCAGGGAGGGCCCAGCCACAGATACGCAGTATTTT.

With respect to this clone: The same CDR3 is also encoded by other DNA sequences in this sample. The genes are TRBV7-9 and TRBJ2-1, with TRBD2 matching over 10 bases. The ends lost 1 base at V and 4 bases at J; junction bases unmatched: 1. CDR3 length: 15 residues. The germline CDR1 and CDR2 sequences are SEHNR and FQNEAQ (reference sequence). Here the CDR3 reads CASSLELAGYNEQFF. Written as DNA, the CDR3 is TGTGCCAGCAGCTTAGAACTAGCGGGGTACAATGAGCAGTTCTTC. Together with reference TRBV7-9 and TRBJ2-1, the CDR3 gives the full variable domain: DTGVSQNPRHKITKRGQNVTFRCDPISEHNRLYWYRQTLGQGPEFLTYFQNEAQLEKSRLLSDRFSAERPKGSFSTLEIQRTEQGDSAMYLCASSLELAGYNEQFFGPGTRLTVL.

V and J are TRBV5-1 and TRBJ2-1; no clear D. The CDR3 is made up of 11 amino acids. V lost 1 base, J lost 10 bases, and 6 bases lay in between. CDR1 and CDR2 from the germline V gene are SGHRS and YFSETQ. The CDR3 bases are TGCGCCAGCAGCTTGACAACCGAGCAGTTCTTC. Its protein product is CASSLTTEQFF.

The chain links TRBV11-3 to TRBJ2-3; 9 bases line up with TRBD1. Germline values: CDR1 SGHNT, CDR2 YENEEA. After removal of 5 bases from V and 4 bases from J, the junction contained 7 bases not matched to a gene. This CDR3 is 15 amino acids long. The CDR3 sequence is CASSPGQGSADTQYF. The DNA of the CDR3 is TGTGCCAGCAGCCCAGGACAGGGGTCCGCAGATACGCAGTATTTT.

This clone has just a few counts. With only one base between it and a far larger clone, this is likely a read error. The J gene is TRBJ1-1, the V gene TRBV11-2; D call uncertain. The CDR3 covers 13 residues. Trimming cost V 5 bases and J 0 bases, with 7 bases left between them. Germline V lookup: CDR1 SGHAT, CDR2 FQNNGV. The CDR3 coding sequence is TGTGCCAGCAGCCCTAACATGAACACTGAAGCTTTCTTT. Its translation is CASSPNMNTEAFF.

The rearrangement joins TRBV10-2 to TRBJ1-5; TRBD1 is a possible D gene (5 bases). V was pared by 0 bases and J by 4 bases, with 19 bases between. Per the germline V gene, CDR1 is WSHSY and CDR2 is SAAADI. The CDR3 sequence is 18 residues long. As DNA, the CDR3 is TGCGCCAGCAGTGAGTCGATATTGCAGGGTCCCGAAAATCAGCCCCAGCATTTT. Protein: CASSESILQGPENQPQHF.

The chain couples TRBV5-1 to TRBJ1-2; D is uncertain. The germline CDR1 and CDR2 sequences are SGHRS and YFSETQ. This CDR3 contains 15 residues. V was clipped by 0 bases and J by 11 bases, with 20 bases between them. The CDR3 here is CASSLDPDGGYLYTF. CDR3 in DNA: TGCGCCAGCAGCTTGGATCCGGACGGTGGGTATCTTTACACCTTC.

Comments on this clone: Just one base apart from a much larger clone, this may be a read error. Other DNA sequences in this sample translate to the same CDR3. This chain uses TRBV5-1 with TRBJ2-1; TRBD2 matches at 7 bases. The CDR3 is made up of 17 amino acids. With 0 bases clipped from V and 1 base from J, the junction kept 7 bases outside the gene matches. Germline-derived CDR1 and CDR2 are SGHRS and YFSETQ. The CDR3 reads CASSLEASGSSYNEQFF. CDR3 nucleotides: TGCGCCAGCAGCTTGGAGGCTAGCGGAAGTTCCTACAATGAGCAGTTCTTC.

This clone was counted a single time. J is TRBJ2-2 and V is TRBV14, with 9 bases that match TRBD2. With V trimmed by 3 bases and J by 6 bases, 8 bases remained unmatched. CDR1 is SGHDN and CDR2 is FVKESK in the germline V gene. CDR3 length: 16 residues. The CDR3 reads CASSHKSGRLSGELFF. For the CDR3, the DNA is TGTGCCAGCAGCCATAAGAGCGGGAGGTTGTCCGGGGAGCTGTTTTTT.

This chain links TRBV6-5 with TRBJ2-3; 7 bases line up with TRBD1. The CDR3 runs to 16 residues. Per germline, CDR1 MNHEY and CDR2 SVGAGI. J was trimmed by 2 bases and V by 4 bases; bases with no gene match: 9. The CDR3 here is CASSLQGSLLTDTQYF. For the CDR3, the DNA is TGTGCCAGCAGTTTACAGGGGTCTCTCCTCACAGATACGCAGTATTTT.

Comments on this clone: A single base is all that separates this from a far larger clone, so a read error is likely. The chain uses TRBV30 and TRBJ1-3, with D possibly being TRBD1 (5 bases). Trimming took off 2 bases at V and 11 bases at J, with 10 bases between the two ends. CDR1 is GTSNPN, CDR2 SVGIG, per germline (reference sequence). The CDR3 is 11 residues long. The CDR3 protein is CAWSYRNAIYF. The CDR3 nucleotides are TGTGCCTGGAGTTACAGGAACGCCATATATTTT.

This clone has more than one count but fewer than ten. Within the sample, other DNA sequences also encode this same CDR3. The chain carries TRBV28 and TRBJ2-3, with 9 bases aligning to TRBD2. This CDR3 has 16 residues. CDR1 and CDR2 from the germline V gene are MDHEN and SYDVKM. V trimming: 4 bases; J trimming: 0 bases; junction bases outside the gene matches: 5. For the CDR3, the DNA is TGTGCCAGCAGTTCGTCTAGCGGGACTAGCACAGATACGCAGTATTTT. Residues: CASSSSSGTSTDTQYF.

This clone was counted only a few times. A much bigger clone sits one base away, suggesting this may be a read error. This chain connects TRBV30 to TRBJ2-6; TRBD1 is a possible D gene (5 bases). The CDR3 contains 13 residues. Germline V gene lookup returns CDR1 GTSNPN and CDR2 SVGIG (reference sequence). CDR3 amino acids: CAGRGAGANVPTF. As DNA, the CDR3 is TGTGCCGGAAGGGGTGCTGGGGCCAACGTCCCGACTTTC.

The chain couples TRBV7-3 to TRBJ2-2, with D perhaps matching TRBD2 (5 bases). The germline V gene encodes CDR1 SGHTA and CDR2 FQGTGA. The CDR3 totals 15 residues. V was clipped by 4 bases and J by 0 bases, with 9 bases between them. Here the CDR3 DNA reads TGTGCCAGCAGCTATTCCGGGACGAACACCGGGGAGCTGTTTTTT. Its translation: CASSYSGTNTGELFF.

This clone was found a few times. The chain is built from TRBV19 and TRBJ2-1; D could derive from TRBD1 or TRBD2 (5 bases each). The V end was cut by 5 bases, the J end by 4 bases, with 9 bases between. The CDR3 extends over 13 amino acids. Per the germline V gene, CDR1 is LNHDA and CDR2 is SQIVND (reference sequence). The CDR3: CASSGGEYNEQFF. Written as DNA, the CDR3 is TGTGCCAGTAGTGGGGGAGAATACAATGAGCAGTTCTTC.

As concerns this clone: A far larger clone is one nucleotide away, so this likely arose from a read error. CDR3 sequence: CASSIDLLAPDERFF. CDR3 coding DNA: TGTGCCAGTAGTATAGATCTACTCGCCCCGGATGAGCGGTTCTTC. This chain links TRBV19 with TRBJ2-1; D is unclear. CDR1 and CDR2 (germline): LNHDA, SQIVND (reference sequence). This CDR3 has 15 residues.